The 26 T cell receptor beta chains listed next were all sequenced from one sample in a study of blood T cell repertoires in COVID-19. TCRdb keeps only in-frame clones here, not all; method: immunoSEQ multiplex PCR. Of about 480,000 clones listed, approximately 90% are singletons. Material for sequencing was PBMCs or T cells enriched from blood (not recorded which). Receptor source: a woman between 35 and 50 years old who had recovered from COVID-19.

The chain couples TRBV5-1 to TRBJ2-7; tentative D call: TRBD2 (5 bases). The CDR3 sequence is 13 residues long. Per the germline V gene, CDR1 is SGHRS and CDR2 is YFSETQ. Trimming cost V 1 base and J 4 bases, with 9 bases left between them. In DNA form, the CDR3 reads TGCGCCAGCAGCTTGTCACTAGAATACGAGCAGTACTTC. Amino acids: CASSLSLEYEQYF.

This sequence joins TRBV18 and TRBJ1-1; no reliable D call. Trimming took off 5 bases at V and 3 bases at J, with 7 bases between the two ends. The germline V gene has CDR1 KGHSH and CDR2 LQKENI. The CDR3 loop spans 12 amino acids. CDR3 sequence reads: CASSTEDTEAFF. In DNA, the CDR3 is TGTGCCAGCTCAACAGAAGACACTGAAGCTTTCTTT.

The chain joins TRBV4-3 to TRBJ2-5; perhaps TRBD2 as D (5 bases). CDR3 length equals 18 residues. CDR1 is LGHNA and CDR2 is YSLEER in the germline V gene. The ends were cut back, 0 bases at V and 0 bases at J, with 17 bases in the middle. The CDR3 region is CASSQELAWDQYQETQYF. CDR3 bases: TGCGCCAGCAGCCAAGAGTTAGCGTGGGATCAATACCAAGAGACCCAGTACTTC.

The genes are TRBV4-1 and TRBJ2-1; D may be TRBD2 (5 bases). CDR1 and CDR2 from the germline V gene are MGHRA and YSYEKL. V gave up 3 bases and J gave up 7 bases, with 19 bases separating them. CDR3 length: 16 amino acids. For the CDR3, the DNA is TGCGCCAGCAGCCACTCTCGGGCCGGGGTGCGGAATGAGCAGTTCTTC. Protein sequence: CASSHSRAGVRNEQFF.

This chain connects TRBV5-1 to TRBJ2-1; D might be TRBD1 (6 bases). Germline values: CDR1 SGHRS, CDR2 YFSETQ. This CDR3 has 13 residues. V dropped 1 base and J dropped 7 bases, with 9 bases sitting between them. Here the CDR3 reads CASSLRQVNEQFF. CDR3 nucleotides: TGCGCCAGCAGCTTGCGACAGGTGAATGAGCAGTTCTTC.

The chain links TRBV2 to TRBJ2-7; TRBD1 matches at 8 bases. The V segment lost 4 bases and the J segment 3 bases; nucleotides outside the gene matches: 5. CDR1 and CDR2 from the germline V gene are SNHLY and FYNNEI. The CDR3 extends over 14 amino acids. The CDR3, as DNA: TGTGCCAGCAGTGGGGGACAGGCCCTCTACGAGCAGTACTTC. It specifies CASSGGQALYEQYF.

This sequence joins TRBV14 and TRBJ2-7, with 9 bases that match TRBD2. Trimming took 4 bases from V and 1 from J; bases not matched to a gene: 8. Germline CDR1 is SGHDN and CDR2 is FVKESK. This CDR3 comprises 16 residues. For the CDR3, the DNA is TGTGCCAGCAGCCCCCAGACTAGCGGAAAGTCCTACGAGCAGTACTTC. It specifies CASSPQTSGKSYEQYF.

The rearrangement links TRBV20-1 to TRBJ2-3; tentatively, D is TRBD2 (5 bases). The V gene lost 3 bases and the J gene lost 0 bases, with 16 bases spanning the gap. Germline V CDR1 and CDR2: DFQATT, SNEGSKA (reference sequence). The CDR3 sequence is 16 residues long. CDR3 in DNA: TGCAGTGCTAGTTCATGGACTGCCACTAGCACAGATACGCAGTATTTT. Encoded protein: CSASSWTATSTDTQYF.

The chain uses TRBV11-2 and TRBJ2-1; 11 bases align to TRBD2. Germline V gene data show CDR1 as SGHAT and CDR2 as FQNNGV. The CDR3 spans 15 residues. The junction had 7 bases not matched to a gene; V was cut back by 5 bases and J by 7 bases. CDR3 residues: CASSVTSGRHNEQFF. CDR3 DNA: TGTGCCAGCAGCGTCACTAGCGGGAGACATAATGAGCAGTTCTTC. The full variable domain, its missing parts supplied by reference TRBV11-2 and TRBJ2-1, is EAGVAQSPRYKIIEKRQSVAFWCNPISGHATLYWYQQILGQGPKLLIQFQNNGVVDDSQLPKDRFSAERLKGVDSTLKIQPAKLEDSAVYLCASSVTSGRHNEQFFGPGTRLTVL.

This sequence joins TRBV6-2 or TRBV6-3 and TRBJ2-7; possibly TRBD2 for D (5 bases). Trimming removed 2 bases from V and 0 bases from J, with 17 bases in between. CDR3 length equals 17 residues. CDR1 is MNHEY, CDR2 SVGEGT, per germline. The CDR3 bases are TGTGCCAGCAGTTACGAAAGTGGCGGGCTGACCTCCTACGAGCAGTACTTC. Its translation: CASSYESGGLTSYEQYF.

V gene TRBV27 combines with J gene TRBJ1-1, with a tentative D call TRBD1 (5 bases). From germline, CDR1 is MNHEY and CDR2 SMNVEV (reference sequence). There are 14 residues in the CDR3. V lost 6 bases to trimming and J lost 2 bases, with 13 bases between them. This CDR3 reads CASRLEGFNTEAFF. CDR3 in DNA: TGTGCCAGCAGACTGGAGGGGTTCAACACTGAAGCTTTCTTT.

The chain joins TRBV7-2 to TRBJ2-1; TRBD2 matches 11 bases. Trimming cost V 5 bases and J 0 bases; bases outside gene matches: 9. Germline loops: CDR1 SGHTA, CDR2 FQGNSA. The CDR3 has 18 amino acids. CDR3: CASSQGTSGGHSYNEQFF. CDR3 in DNA: TGTGCCAGCAGCCAGGGGACTAGCGGAGGTCACTCCTACAATGAGCAGTTCTTC.

The chain employs TRBV7-8 and TRBJ1-1; tentatively, D is TRBD1 (5 bases). Per the germline V gene, CDR1 is SGHVS and CDR2 is FQNEAQ. V dropped 5 bases and J dropped 0 bases, with 25 bases sitting between them. CDR3 length equals 19 residues. The chain's CDR3 is CASSHRFIGANLLNTEAFF. The CDR3 DNA reads as TGTGCCAGCAGCCACCGGTTTATAGGGGCAAACCTTTTGAACACTGAAGCTTTCTTT.

The chain joins TRBV28 to TRBJ2-7; a possible D gene is TRBD1 (7 bases). The germline CDR1 and CDR2 sequences are MDHEN and SYDVKM. The CDR3 extends over 15 amino acids. The V gene lost 7 bases and the J gene lost 2 bases, with 18 bases spanning the gap. In DNA, the CDR3 is TGTGCCAGCACCACGGGGCCAGGGGGGACCTACGAGCAGTACTTC. Translation gives CASTTGPGGTYEQYF.

The chain carries TRBV27 and TRBJ2-1, with D tentatively TRBD2 (6 bases). V was shortened by 2 bases and J by 8 bases, with 10 bases between the two germline ends. The CDR3 sequence is 13 residues long. In germline, CDR1 is MNHEY, CDR2 SMNVEV (reference sequence). CDR3 in amino acids: CASSLEASDEQFF. The CDR3 DNA reads TGTGCCAGCAGTTTAGAGGCTAGCGATGAGCAGTTCTTC.

The chain carries TRBV10-3 and TRBJ1-1; D may be TRBD1 (5 bases). The CDR3 runs to 13 residues. Per germline, CDR1 ENHRY and CDR2 SYGVKD. Trimming stripped 10 bases from V and 1 base from J, with 13 bases between. CDR3 sequence reads: CATSGGGNTEAFF. For the CDR3, the DNA is TGTGCCACCTCCGGGGGGGGGAACACTGAAGCTTTCTTT.

The genes are TRBV24-1 and TRBJ1-2, with D maybe TRBD1 (6 bases). This CDR3 is built from 12 residues. Germline assignment: CDR1 KGHDR and CDR2 SFDVKD. The V gene lost 3 bases and the J gene lost 7 bases, with 8 bases spanning the gap. Here the CDR3 reads CATSDPRGGYTF. The CDR3 nucleotides read TGTGCCACCAGTGATCCCAGGGGTGGCTACACCTTC.

The chain carries TRBV11-2 and TRBJ2-2; TRBD1 is a possible D gene (5 bases). Germline CDR1 and CDR2: SGHAT and FQNNGV. This CDR3 has 15 residues. The V end lost 3 bases, the J end lost 0 bases, and 8 bases lay between the germline ends. The chain's CDR3 is CASSLGRANTGELFF. Written as DNA, the CDR3 is TGTGCCAGCAGCTTGGGCAGGGCGAACACCGGGGAGCTGTTTTTT.

The chain is built from TRBV7-9 and TRBJ2-2; D gene ambiguous. Germline V gives CDR1 SEHNR, CDR2 FQNEAQ (reference sequence). This CDR3 is 14 amino acids long. Trimming removed 3 bases from V and 3 bases from J, with 8 bases in between. The CDR3 coding sequence is TGTGCCAGCAGCTTGGGTCAGGACACCGGGGAGCTGTTTTTT. It codes for CASSLGQDTGELFF.

The chain couples TRBV7-9 to TRBJ2-1; TRBD2 agrees at 8 bases. There are 15 residues in the CDR3. Losses at the gene ends were 5 bases for V and 8 bases for J; bases not matched to a gene: 11. Germline values: CDR1 SEHNR, CDR2 FQNEAQ (reference sequence). The CDR3 DNA is TGTGCCAGCAGCAACAAGCGGGAGCAACTGGATGAGCAGTTCTTC. Amino acids: CASSNKREQLDEQFF.

V gene TRBV10-2 combines with J gene TRBJ1-5; no firm D call. Germline lookup yields CDR1 WSHSY and CDR2 SAAADI. V was clipped by 4 bases and J by 4 bases, with 8 bases between them. CDR3 size: 13 residues. The DNA for the CDR3 is TGCGCCAGCAGTGTGTACAGAAATCAGCCCCAGCATTTT. This codes for CASSVYRNQPQHF.

The V call is TRBV4-3, the J call TRBJ1-3, with no clear D. This CDR3 contains 18 residues. With 1 base removed from V and 0 bases from J, the gap between germline ends came to 16 bases. CDR1 is LGHNA, CDR2 YSLEER, per germline. CDR3 residues: CASSQAIPGAGSGNTIYF. The CDR3 DNA is TGCGCCAGCAGCCAAGCTATTCCCGGAGCCGGCTCTGGAAACACCATATATTTT.

This sequence joins TRBV5-1 and TRBJ2-7; possible D gene TRBD1, 6 bases. V was shortened by 2 bases and J by 6 bases, with 12 bases between the two germline ends. CDR1 SGHRS and CDR2 YFSETQ come from the germline V gene. The CDR3 runs 13 residues. CDR3 bases: TGCGCCAGCAGCTTAGAAACAGGGTCCGAGCAGTACTTC. Its translation is CASSLETGSEQYF.

The chain carries TRBV6-5 and TRBJ2-3; D is uncertain. CDR3 length: 11 residues. The ends were cut back, 5 bases at V and 6 bases at J, with 6 bases in the middle. CDR1 MNHEY and CDR2 SVGAGI come from the germline V gene. CDR3: CASSISDTQYF. CDR3 bases: TGTGCCAGCAGTATATCGGATACGCAGTATTTT.

This rearrangement joins TRBV6-2 or TRBV6-3 to TRBJ2-1; 12 nucleotides agree with TRBD2. The V gene end was trimmed by 5 bases and the J gene end by 7 bases; junction bases not matched to a gene: 12. The CDR3 has 17 residues. From germline, CDR1 is MNHEY and CDR2 SVGEGT. In nucleotides, the CDR3 is TGTGCCAGCAGTACGGCGCGAATGACTAGCGGGAGAAATGAGCAGTTCTTC. Translated, it gives CASSTARMTSGRNEQFF.

The genes are TRBV10-3 and TRBJ1-2; 7 bases align to TRBD1. The CDR3 consists of 13 residues. The V gene end was trimmed by 2 bases and the J gene end by 9 bases; junction bases not matched to a gene: 6. Germline lookup yields CDR1 ENHRY and CDR2 SYGVKD. In DNA, the CDR3 is TGTGCCATCAGTGAGGGACAGGATAGGAGCTACACCTTC. This translates into CAISEGQDRSYTF.